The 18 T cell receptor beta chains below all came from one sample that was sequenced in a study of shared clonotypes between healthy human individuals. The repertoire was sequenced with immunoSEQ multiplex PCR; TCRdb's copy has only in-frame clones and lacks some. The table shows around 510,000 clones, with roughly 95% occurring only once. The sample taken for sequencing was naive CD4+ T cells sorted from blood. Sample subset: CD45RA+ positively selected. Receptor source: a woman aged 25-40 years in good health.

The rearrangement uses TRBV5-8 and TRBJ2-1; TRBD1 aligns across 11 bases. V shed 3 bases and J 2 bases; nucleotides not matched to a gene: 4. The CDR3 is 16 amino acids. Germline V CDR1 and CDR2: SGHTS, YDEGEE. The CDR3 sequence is CASSSMGQGAYNEQFF. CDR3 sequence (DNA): TGTGCCAGCAGCTCCATGGGACAGGGGGCCTACAATGAGCAGTTCTTC.

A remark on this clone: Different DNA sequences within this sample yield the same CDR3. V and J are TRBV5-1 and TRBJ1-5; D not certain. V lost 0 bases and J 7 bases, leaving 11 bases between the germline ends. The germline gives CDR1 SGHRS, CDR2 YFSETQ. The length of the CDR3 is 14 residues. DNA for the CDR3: TGCGCCAGCAGCTTGGGTACGGGAGGACAGCCCCAGCATTTT. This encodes CASSLGTGGQPQHF.

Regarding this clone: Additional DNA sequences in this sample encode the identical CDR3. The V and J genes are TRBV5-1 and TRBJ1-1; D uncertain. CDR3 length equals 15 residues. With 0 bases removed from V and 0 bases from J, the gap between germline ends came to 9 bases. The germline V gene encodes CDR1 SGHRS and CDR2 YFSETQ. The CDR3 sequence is CASSLAVTLNTEAFF. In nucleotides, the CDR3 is TGCGCCAGCAGCTTGGCTGTGACTTTGAACACTGAAGCTTTCTTT.

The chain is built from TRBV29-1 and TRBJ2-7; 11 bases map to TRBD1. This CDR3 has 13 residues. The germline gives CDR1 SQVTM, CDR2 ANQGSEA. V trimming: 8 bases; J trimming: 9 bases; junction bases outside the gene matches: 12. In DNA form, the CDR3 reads TGCAGCCGTGGGACAGGGGGTACCCTCCGGCAGTACTTC. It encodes CSRGTGGTLRQYF.

As DNA, the CDR3 is TGTGCCAGCAGTGACTCAGACCCCCCCAACTATGGCTACACCTTC. Protein: CASSDSDPPNYGYTF. The chain recombines TRBV6-4 with TRBJ1-2; D is ambiguous. Per the germline V gene, CDR1 is MRHNA and CDR2 is SNTAGT. The CDR3 spans 15 residues. Trimming took 0 bases from V and 2 from J, leaving 10 bases between them.

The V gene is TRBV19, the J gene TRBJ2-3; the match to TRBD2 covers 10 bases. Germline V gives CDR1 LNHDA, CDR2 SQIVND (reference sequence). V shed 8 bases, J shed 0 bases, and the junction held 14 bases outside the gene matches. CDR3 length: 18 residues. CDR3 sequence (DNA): TGTGCCAGTCCAATGGGACTAGCGAAAATTCCTAGCACAGATACGCAGTATTTT. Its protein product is CASPMGLAKIPSTDTQYF.

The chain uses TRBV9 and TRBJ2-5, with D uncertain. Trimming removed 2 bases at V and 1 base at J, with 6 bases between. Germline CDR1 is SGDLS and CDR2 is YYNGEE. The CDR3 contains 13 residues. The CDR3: CASSVDTQETQYF. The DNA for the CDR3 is TGTGCCAGCAGCGTCGACACCCAAGAGACCCAGTACTTC.

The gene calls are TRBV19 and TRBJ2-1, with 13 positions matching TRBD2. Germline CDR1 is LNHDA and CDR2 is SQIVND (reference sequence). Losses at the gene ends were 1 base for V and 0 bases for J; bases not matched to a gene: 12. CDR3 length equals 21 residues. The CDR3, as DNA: TGTGCCAGTAGTATAGTCTCAGGACTAGCGGGAGTGCCTAGCTCCTACAATGAGCAGTTCTTC. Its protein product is CASSIVSGLAGVPSSYNEQFF.

The CDR3 DNA follows: TGTGCCAGCAGCCGAGGCCGGGACAGCCAAGAAGCTTTCTTT. It translates to CASSRGRDSQEAFF. This chain uses TRBV11-2 with TRBJ1-1; 7 bases agree with TRBD1. This CDR3 has 14 amino acids. The J segment lost 8 bases and the V segment lost 5 bases, leaving 11 bases of the junction unmatched. Germline V lookup: CDR1 SGHAT, CDR2 FQNNGV.

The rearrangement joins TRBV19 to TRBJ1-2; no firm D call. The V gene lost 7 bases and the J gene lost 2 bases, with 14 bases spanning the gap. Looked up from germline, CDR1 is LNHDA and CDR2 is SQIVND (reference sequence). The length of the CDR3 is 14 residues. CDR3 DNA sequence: TGTGCCAGTACCCTAGACCCAAGAAACTATGGCTACACCTTC. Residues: CASTLDPRNYGYTF.

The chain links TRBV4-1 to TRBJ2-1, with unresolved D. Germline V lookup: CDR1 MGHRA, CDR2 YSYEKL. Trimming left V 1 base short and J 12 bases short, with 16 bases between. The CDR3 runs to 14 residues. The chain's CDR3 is CASSQGLWWVGQFF. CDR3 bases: TGCGCCAGCAGCCAAGGCTTATGGTGGGTCGGGCAGTTCTTC.

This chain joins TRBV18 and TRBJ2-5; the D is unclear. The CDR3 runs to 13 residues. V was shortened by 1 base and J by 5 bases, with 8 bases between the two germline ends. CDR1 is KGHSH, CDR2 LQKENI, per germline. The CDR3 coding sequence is TGTGCCAGCTCACCACGGGATAGCGAGACCCAGTACTTC. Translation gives CASSPRDSETQYF.

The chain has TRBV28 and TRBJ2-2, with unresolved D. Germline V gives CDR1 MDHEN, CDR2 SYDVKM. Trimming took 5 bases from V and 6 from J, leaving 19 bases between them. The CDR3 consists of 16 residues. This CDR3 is CASSPSGPLFSGELFF. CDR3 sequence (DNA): TGTGCCAGCAGTCCATCCGGGCCTCTTTTTTCCGGGGAGCTGTTTTTT. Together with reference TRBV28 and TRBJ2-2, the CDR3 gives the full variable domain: DVKVTQSSRYLVKRTGEKVFLECVQDMDHENMFWYRQDPGLGLRLIYFSYDVKMKEKGDIPEGYSVSREKKERFSLILESASTNQTSMYLCASSPSGPLFSGELFFGEGSRLTVL.

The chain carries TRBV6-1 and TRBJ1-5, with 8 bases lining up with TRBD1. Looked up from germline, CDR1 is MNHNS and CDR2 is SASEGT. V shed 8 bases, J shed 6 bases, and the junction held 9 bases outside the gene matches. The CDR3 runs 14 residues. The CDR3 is CASETTGAIQPQHF. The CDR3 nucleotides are TGTGCCAGCGAAACGACAGGGGCAATTCAGCCCCAGCATTTT.

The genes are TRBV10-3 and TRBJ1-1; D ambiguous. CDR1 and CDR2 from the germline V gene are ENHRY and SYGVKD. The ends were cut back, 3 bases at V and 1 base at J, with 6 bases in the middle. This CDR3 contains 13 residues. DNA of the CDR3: TGTGCCATCAGTGATCGGGGGAACACTGAAGCTTTCTTT. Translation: CAISDRGNTEAFF.

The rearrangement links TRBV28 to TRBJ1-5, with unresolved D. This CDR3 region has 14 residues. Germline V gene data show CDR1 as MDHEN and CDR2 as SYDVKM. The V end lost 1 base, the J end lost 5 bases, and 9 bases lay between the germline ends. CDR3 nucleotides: TGTGCCAGCAGTTTATTGGTGGCCGATCAGCCCCAGCATTTT. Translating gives CASSLLVADQPQHF.

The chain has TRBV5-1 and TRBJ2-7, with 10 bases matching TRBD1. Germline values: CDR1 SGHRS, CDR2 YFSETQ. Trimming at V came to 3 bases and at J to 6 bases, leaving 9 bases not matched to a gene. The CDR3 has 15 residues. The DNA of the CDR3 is TGCGCCAGCAGCTCTTCCGGGACAGGGGCTCCCGAGCAGTACTTC. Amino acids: CASSSSGTGAPEQYF.

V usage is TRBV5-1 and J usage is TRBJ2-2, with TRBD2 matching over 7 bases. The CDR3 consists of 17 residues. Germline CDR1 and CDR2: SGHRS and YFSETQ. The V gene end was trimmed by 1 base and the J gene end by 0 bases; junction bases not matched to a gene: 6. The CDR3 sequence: CASSLPSSGANTGELFF. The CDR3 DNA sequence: TGCGCCAGCAGCTTGCCGTCTAGCGGAGCGAACACCGGGGAGCTGTTTTTT.